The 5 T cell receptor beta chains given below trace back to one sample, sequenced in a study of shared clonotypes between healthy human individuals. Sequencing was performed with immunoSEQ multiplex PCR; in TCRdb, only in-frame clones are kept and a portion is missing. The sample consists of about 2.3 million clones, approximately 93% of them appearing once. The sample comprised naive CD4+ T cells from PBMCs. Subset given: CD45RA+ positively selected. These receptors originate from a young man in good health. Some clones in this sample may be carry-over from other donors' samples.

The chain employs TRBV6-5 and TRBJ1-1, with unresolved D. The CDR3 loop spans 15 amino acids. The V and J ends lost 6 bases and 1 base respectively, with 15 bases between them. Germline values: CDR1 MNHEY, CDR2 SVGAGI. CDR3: CASRRVSAGNTEAFF. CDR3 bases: TGTGCCAGCAGACGGGTCTCAGCGGGGAACACTGAAGCTTTCTTT.

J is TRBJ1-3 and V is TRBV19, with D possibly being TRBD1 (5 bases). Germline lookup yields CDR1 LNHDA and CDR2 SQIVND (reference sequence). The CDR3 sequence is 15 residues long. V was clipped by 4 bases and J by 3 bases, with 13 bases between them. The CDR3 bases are TGTGCCAGTAGTAGCGGGACGCTGCTTGGAAACACCATATATTTT. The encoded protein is CASSSGTLLGNTIYF.

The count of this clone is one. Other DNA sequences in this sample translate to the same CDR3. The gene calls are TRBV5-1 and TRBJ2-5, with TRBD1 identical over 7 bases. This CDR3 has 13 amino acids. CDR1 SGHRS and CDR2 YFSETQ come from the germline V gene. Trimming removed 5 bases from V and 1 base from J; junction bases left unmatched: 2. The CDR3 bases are TGCGCCAGCAGTTGGGACAGCCAAGAGACCCAGTACTTC. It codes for CASSWDSQETQYF.

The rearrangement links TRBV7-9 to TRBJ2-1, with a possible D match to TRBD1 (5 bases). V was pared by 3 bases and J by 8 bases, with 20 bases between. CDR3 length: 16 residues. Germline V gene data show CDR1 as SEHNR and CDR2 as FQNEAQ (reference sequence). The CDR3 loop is CASSLLIQGSRDEQFF. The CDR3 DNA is TGTGCCAGCAGCTTGTTGATCCAGGGTAGCCGTGATGAGCAGTTCTTC.

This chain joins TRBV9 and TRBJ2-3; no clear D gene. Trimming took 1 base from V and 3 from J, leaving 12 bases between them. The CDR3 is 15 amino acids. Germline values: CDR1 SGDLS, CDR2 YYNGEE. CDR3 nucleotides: TGTGCCAGCAGCGTATCCCAACCAATGACAGATACGCAGTATTTT. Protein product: CASSVSQPMTDTQYF.